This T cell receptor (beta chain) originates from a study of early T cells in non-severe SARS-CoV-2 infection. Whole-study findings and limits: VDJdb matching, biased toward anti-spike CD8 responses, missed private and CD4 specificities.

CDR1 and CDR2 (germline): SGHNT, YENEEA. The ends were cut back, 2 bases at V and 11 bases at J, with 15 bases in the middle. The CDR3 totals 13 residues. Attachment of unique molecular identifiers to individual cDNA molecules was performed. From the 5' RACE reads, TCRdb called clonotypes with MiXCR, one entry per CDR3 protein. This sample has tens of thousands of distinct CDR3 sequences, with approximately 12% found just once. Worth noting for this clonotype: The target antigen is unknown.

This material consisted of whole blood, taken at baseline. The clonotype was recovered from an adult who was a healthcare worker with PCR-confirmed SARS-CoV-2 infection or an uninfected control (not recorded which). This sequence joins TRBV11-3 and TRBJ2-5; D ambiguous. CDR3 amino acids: CASSLKGATAQYF. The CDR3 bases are TGTGCCAGCAGCTTAAAAGGAGCCACAGCTCAGTACTTC.